This T cell receptor (beta chain) was found in a study of T cell responses to AZD1222 COVID-19 vaccine. General study results and limits: It was only a handful of AZD1222 recipients who were seropositive at baseline. The peak T cell response came first, and repertoires were sampled only after it. The study found Spike-specific TCR breadth and depth rose after two AZD1222 doses. White British ancestry dominated among donors, who included more females, and clonal diversity was possibly underestimated.

The CDR3 spans 12 residues. Trimming took 6 bases from V and 6 from J, leaving 11 bases between them. Germline CDR1 and CDR2: LNHDA and SQIVND (reference sequence). Points on this clone: No antigen is known for it.

TCRdb's copy holds only in-frame clones and misses some; the assay was immunoSEQ multiplex PCR. Of roughly 200,000 clones in the sample, about 93% were seen once. Sequencing was performed on peripheral blood, taken on day 0 of MenACWY control vaccination. This sequence originates from an adult in good health. The chain employs TRBV19 and TRBJ1-2; D is unresolved. CDR3 in amino acids: CASSQTSNGYTF. Here the CDR3 DNA reads TGTGCCAGTAGCCAGACAAGCAATGGCTACACCTTC.